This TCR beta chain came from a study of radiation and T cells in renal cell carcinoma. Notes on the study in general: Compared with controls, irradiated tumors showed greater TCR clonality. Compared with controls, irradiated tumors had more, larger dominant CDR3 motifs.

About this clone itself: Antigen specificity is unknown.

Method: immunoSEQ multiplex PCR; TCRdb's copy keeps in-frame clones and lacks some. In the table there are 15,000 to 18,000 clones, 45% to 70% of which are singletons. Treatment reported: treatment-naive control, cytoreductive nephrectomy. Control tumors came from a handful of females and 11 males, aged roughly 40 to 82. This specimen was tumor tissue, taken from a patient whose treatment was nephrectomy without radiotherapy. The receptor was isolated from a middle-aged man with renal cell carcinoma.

CDR3 amino acids: CASSLSSGTYNEQFF. The CDR3, as DNA: TGTGCCAGCAGCTTATCATCTGGAACCTACAATGAGCAGTTCTTC. The rearrangement uses TRBV11-2 and TRBJ2-1; D gene ambiguous. The CDR3 is made up of 15 amino acids. V gave up 2 bases and J gave up 2 bases, with 10 bases separating them. Germline V gives CDR1 SGHAT, CDR2 FQNNGV.